This T cell receptor beta chain was retrieved from a study of blood T cell repertoires in COVID-19. Study details: Sample material is recorded as cDNA or gDNA derived from T cells, B-cell-depleted T cells, or PBMCs.

Using immunoSEQ multiplex PCR, the repertoire was profiled, and TCRdb retains in-frame clones only, with some absent. Among some 200,000 clones listed, 84% were seen once. Germline V gene lookup returns CDR1 SNHLY and CDR2 FYNNEI. The CDR3 extends over 12 amino acids. Trimming took off 6 bases at V and 6 bases at J, with 11 bases between the two ends. The chain employs TRBV2 and TRBJ1-1, with D unclear. Material: peripheral blood. The receptor was derived from a woman aged 50 to 60 with active or convalescent COVID-19. CDR3 sequence: CASSQTSSEAFF. CDR3 nucleotide sequence: TGTGCCAGCAGCCAGACAAGTTCTGAAGCTTTCTTT.